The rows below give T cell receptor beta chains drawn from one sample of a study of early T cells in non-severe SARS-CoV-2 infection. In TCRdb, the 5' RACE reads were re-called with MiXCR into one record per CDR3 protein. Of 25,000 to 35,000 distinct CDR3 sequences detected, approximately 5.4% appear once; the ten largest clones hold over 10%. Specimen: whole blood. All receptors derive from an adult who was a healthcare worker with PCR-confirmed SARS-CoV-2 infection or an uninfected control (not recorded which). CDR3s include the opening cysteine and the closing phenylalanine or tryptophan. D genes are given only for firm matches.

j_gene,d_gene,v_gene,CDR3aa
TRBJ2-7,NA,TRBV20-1,CSARDWSSDSYEQYF
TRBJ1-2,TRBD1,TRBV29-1,CSVEIWDRGHGYTF
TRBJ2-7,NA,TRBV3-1,CASMVAPNKGEQYF
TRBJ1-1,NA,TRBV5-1,CASRGRGTEAFF
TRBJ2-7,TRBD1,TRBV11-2,CASSRQGLAYEQYF
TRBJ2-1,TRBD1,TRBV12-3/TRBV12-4,CASSPDRVVNEQFF
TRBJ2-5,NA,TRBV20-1,CSARESRTVQETQYF
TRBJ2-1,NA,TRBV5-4,CASSTGTHNEQFF
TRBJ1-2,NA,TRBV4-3,CASSQGFRDYGYTF
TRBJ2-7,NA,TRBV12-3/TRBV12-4,CASSLGLYEQYF
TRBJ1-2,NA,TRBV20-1,CSARDLSFSYGYTF
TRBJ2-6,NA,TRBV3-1,CASSQGTPGANVLTF
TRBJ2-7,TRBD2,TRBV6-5,CASSRTSVYEQYF
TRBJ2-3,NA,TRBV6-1,CASSEVWTDTQYF
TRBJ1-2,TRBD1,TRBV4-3,CASSQDRGQGAGYGYTF
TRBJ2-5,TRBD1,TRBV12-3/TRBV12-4,CASSLGTGSETQYF
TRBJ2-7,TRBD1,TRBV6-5,CASSRGQGREQYF
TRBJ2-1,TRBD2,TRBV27,CASSFQRGMNEQFF
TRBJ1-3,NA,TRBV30,CAWSSQPGNTIYF
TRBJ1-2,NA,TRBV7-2,CASSPLSISYGYTF
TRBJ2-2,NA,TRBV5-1,CASSLEGIGELFF
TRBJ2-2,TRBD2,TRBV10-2,CASTSGANTGELFF
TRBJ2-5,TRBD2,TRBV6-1,CASSEGAGGQETQYF
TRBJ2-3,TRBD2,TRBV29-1,CSVVGLASGESDTQYF
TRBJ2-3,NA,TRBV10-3,CAISESLIDTQYF
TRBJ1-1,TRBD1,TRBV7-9,CASSITGGWNTEAFF
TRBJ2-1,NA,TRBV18,CASSPATLVEQFF
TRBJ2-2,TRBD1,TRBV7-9,CASSFRDSRTGELFF
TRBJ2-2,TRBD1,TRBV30,CAWNRDRGSGELFF
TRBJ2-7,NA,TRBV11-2,CASSLDRGYEQYF
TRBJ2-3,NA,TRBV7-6,CASRATGISTDTQYF
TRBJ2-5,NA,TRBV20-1,CSASWRGNQETQYF
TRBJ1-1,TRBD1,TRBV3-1,CASSQTGAGNTEAFF
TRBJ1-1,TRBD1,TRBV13,CASSLVGGLNTEAFF
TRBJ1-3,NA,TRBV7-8,CASTPLRTAGNTIYF
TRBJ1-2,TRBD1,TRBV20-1,CSALNEDRAYGYTF
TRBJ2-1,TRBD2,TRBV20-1,CRAPKVPSGGISSSYNEQFF
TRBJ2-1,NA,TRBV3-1,CASSQDIQAVNEQFF
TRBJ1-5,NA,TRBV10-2,CATSRGNGNQPQHF
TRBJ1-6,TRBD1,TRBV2,CASSEWTGINSPLHF
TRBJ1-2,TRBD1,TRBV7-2,CASSLAQGDYGYTF
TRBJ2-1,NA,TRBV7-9,CASSARTENNEQFF
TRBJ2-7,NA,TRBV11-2,CASSQAGYEQYF
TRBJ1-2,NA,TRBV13,CASSLGQQLYGYTF
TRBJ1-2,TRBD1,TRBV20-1,CSAPGTGAINYGYTF